This TCR beta chain is drawn from a study of cytomegalovirus exposure and HLA in healthy donors. Comments on this clone: At one of its ends the junction is not consistent with the germline gene, which may arise from a read error. Different DNA sequences within this sample yield the same CDR3.

CDR1 and CDR2 from the germline V gene are MNHEY and SVGAGI. The CDR3 runs 15 residues. The PCR ran on 60 Vbeta and 13 Jbeta primers. The method was immunoSEQ multiplex PCR; TCRdb's version includes in-frame clones alone and lacks a portion of them. The listing records 45,000 to 60,000 clones. This TCR was sampled from a woman aged 40 to 55 in good health and CMV-seronegative. The chain employs TRBV6-5 and TRBJ1-6; the match to TRBD1 covers 7 bases. Sequencing was performed on PBMCs. Written as DNA, the CDR3 is TGTGCCAGCAGACCCGGACAGGTTAATAATTCACCCCTACACTTT. Translating gives CASRPGQVNNSPLHF.